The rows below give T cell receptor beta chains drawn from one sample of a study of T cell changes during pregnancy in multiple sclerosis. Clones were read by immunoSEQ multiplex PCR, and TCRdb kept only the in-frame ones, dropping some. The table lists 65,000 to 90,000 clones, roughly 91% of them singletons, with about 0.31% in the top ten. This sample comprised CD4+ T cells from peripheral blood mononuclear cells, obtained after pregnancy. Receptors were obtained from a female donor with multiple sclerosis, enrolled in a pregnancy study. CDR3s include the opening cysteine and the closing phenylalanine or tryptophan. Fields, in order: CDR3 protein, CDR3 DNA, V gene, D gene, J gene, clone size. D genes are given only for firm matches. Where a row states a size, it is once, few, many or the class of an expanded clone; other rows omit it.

CDR3 protein: CASSFGLQGLGELFF
CDR3 DNA: TGCGCCAGCAGCTTCGGATTACAGGGGCTCGGGGAGCTGTTTTTT
V gene: TRBV5-1
D gene: TRBD1
J gene: TRBJ2-2
clone size: .

CDR3 protein: CASSLSVRDSEQYF
CDR3 DNA: TGTGCCAGCAGCTTATCCGTCCGGGATTCCGAGCAGTACTTC
V gene: TRBV7-2
D gene: .
J gene: TRBJ2-7
clone size: .

CDR3 protein: CASSAPMETGEAFF
CDR3 DNA: TGTGCCAGCAGTGCCCCCATGGAAACGGGTGAAGCTTTCTTT
V gene: TRBV28
D gene: .
J gene: TRBJ1-1
clone size: .

CDR3 protein: CASNRQGRWTEAFF
CDR3 DNA: TGTGCCAGCAACCGACAGGGAAGGTGGACTGAAGCTTTCTTT
V gene: TRBV25-1
D gene: TRBD1
J gene: TRBJ1-1
clone size: once

CDR3 protein: CASRDRGLRGRSDGNTIYF
CDR3 DNA: TGTGCCAGCAGGGACAGAGGTTTAAGGGGTCGGTCGGATGGAAACACCATATATTTT
V gene: TRBV2
D gene: .
J gene: TRBJ1-3
clone size: .

CDR3 protein: CASSPRADTEAFF
CDR3 DNA: TGTGCCAGCAGCCCGAGGGCGGACACTGAAGCTTTCTTT
V gene: TRBV7-6
D gene: .
J gene: TRBJ1-1
clone size: .

CDR3 protein: CASSPRDRGARIAKNTEAFF
CDR3 DNA: TGCGCCAGCAGCCCCCGGGACAGGGGCGCACGGATTGCGAAGAACACTGAAGCTTTCTTT
V gene: TRBV5-1
D gene: TRBD1
J gene: TRBJ1-1
clone size: .

CDR3 protein: CASSPGATGANVLTF
CDR3 DNA: TGTGCCAGCAGCCCCGGTGCAACTGGGGCCAACGTCCTGACTTTC
V gene: TRBV2
D gene: .
J gene: TRBJ2-6
clone size: .

CDR3 protein: CASSPRQPQETQYF
CDR3 DNA: TGTGCCAGCAGCCCCCGACAGCCCCAAGAGACCCAGTACTTC
V gene: TRBV11-1
D gene: .
J gene: TRBJ2-5
clone size: once

CDR3 protein: CASSRGGGSGNTIYF
CDR3 DNA: TGTGCCAGCAGCCGGGGAGGGGGGTCTGGAAACACCATATATTTT
V gene: TRBV6-5
D gene: .
J gene: TRBJ1-3
clone size: .

CDR3 protein: CASSSATGQETQYF
CDR3 DNA: TGCGCCAGCAGCTCCGCGACAGGGCAAGAGACCCAGTACTTC
V gene: TRBV5-1
D gene: TRBD1
J gene: TRBJ2-5
clone size: .

CDR3 protein: CASRGHRGPLNTEAFF
CDR3 DNA: TGTGCCAGCAGGGGCCACAGGGGCCCCTTGAACACTGAAGCTTTCTTT
V gene: TRBV27
D gene: TRBD1
J gene: TRBJ1-1
clone size: .

CDR3 protein: CASSAGAGLPYSNQPQHF
CDR3 DNA: TGTGCCAGTAGTGCAGGGGCAGGGCTGCCTTATAGCAATCAGCCCCAGCATTTT
V gene: TRBV19
D gene: .
J gene: TRBJ1-5
clone size: once

CDR3 protein: CASSSLRAGGYGYTF
CDR3 DNA: TGTGCCAGCAGCTCCCTCCGGGCAGGGGGCTATGGCTACACCTTC
V gene: TRBV6-6
D gene: TRBD1
J gene: TRBJ1-2
clone size: .

CDR3 protein: CSVGRGGEETQYF
CDR3 DNA: TGCAGCGTTGGACGGGGGGGCGAAGAGACCCAGTACTTC
V gene: TRBV29-1
D gene: TRBD2
J gene: TRBJ2-5
clone size: once

CDR3 protein: CASSPSGSNYGYTF
CDR3 DNA: TGCGCCAGCAGCCCGTCGGGATCTAACTATGGCTACACCTTC
V gene: TRBV4-1
D gene: .
J gene: TRBJ1-2
clone size: few

CDR3 protein: CASSVKAGGPNEQFF
CDR3 DNA: TGTGCCAGCAGCGTAAAGGCGGGAGGGCCAAATGAGCAGTTCTTC
V gene: TRBV9
D gene: TRBD2
J gene: TRBJ2-1
clone size: .

CDR3 protein: CATRSDTQYF
CDR3 DNA: TGTGCCACCCGGTCAGATACGCAGTATTTT
V gene: TRBV19
D gene: .
J gene: TRBJ2-3
clone size: .